The sequence of this T cell receptor beta chain was determined in a study of CD4+ T cells in melanoma. Findings and caveats of the study: CD8+ T cell, macrophage and B cell function reportedly correlated with neoantigen-specific CD4+ T cells. In melanoma, neoantigen-specific CD4+ T cells reportedly differed in differentiation state.

Generated by immunoSEQ multiplex PCR, the TCRdb table keeps only in-frame clones and is missing some. This table holds over 10,000 clones, over 65% found once. For this clone: Its antigen is undetermined.

This CDR3 is 15 amino acids long. Looked up from germline, CDR1 is MNHEY and CDR2 is SVGAGI. With V trimmed by 6 bases and J by 9 bases, 11 bases remained unmatched. The material sequenced was cells from a culture (not recorded whether cultured in vitro). The TCR originated in a human donor with melanoma. This rearrangement joins TRBV6-5 to TRBJ1-6; 7 nucleotides align to TRBD1. This chain's CDR3 is CASRAGGSGGSPLHF. In nucleotides, the CDR3 is TGTGCCAGCAGAGCAGGGGGTTCCGGAGGTTCACCCCTCCACTTT.